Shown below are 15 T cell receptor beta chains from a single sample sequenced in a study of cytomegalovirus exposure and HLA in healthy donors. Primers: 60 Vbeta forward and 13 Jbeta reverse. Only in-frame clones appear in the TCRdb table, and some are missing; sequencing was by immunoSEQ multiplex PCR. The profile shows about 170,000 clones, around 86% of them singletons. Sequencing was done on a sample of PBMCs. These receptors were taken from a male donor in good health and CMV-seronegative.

The DNA of the CDR3 is TGTGCCAGCAGCCTTACCGGGACAGGTGCCTACGAGCAGTACTTC. Translated, it gives CASSLTGTGAYEQYF. V usage is TRBV5-5 and J usage is TRBJ2-7, with TRBD1 identical over 8 bases. The CDR3 has 15 amino acids. Germline CDR1 SGHKS, CDR2 YYEKEE (reference sequence). The V gene end was trimmed by 4 bases and the J gene end by 2 bases; junction bases not matched to a gene: 8.

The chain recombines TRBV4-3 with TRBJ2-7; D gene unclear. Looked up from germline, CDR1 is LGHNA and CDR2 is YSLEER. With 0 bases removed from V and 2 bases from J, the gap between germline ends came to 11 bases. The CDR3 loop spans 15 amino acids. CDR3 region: CASSQEFAAPYEQYF. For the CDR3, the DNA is TGCGCCAGCAGCCAAGAGTTTGCGGCCCCCTACGAGCAGTACTTC.

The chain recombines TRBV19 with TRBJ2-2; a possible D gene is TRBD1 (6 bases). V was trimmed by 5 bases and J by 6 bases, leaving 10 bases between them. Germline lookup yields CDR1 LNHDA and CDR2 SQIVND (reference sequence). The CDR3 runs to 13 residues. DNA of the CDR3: TGTGCCAGTAGTGAACAGGGTTCCGGGGAGCTGTTTTTT. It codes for CASSEQGSGELFF.

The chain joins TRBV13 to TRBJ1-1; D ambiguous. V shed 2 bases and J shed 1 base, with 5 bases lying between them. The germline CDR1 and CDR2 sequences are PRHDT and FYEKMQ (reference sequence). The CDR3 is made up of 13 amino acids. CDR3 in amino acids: CASSLNRNTEAFF. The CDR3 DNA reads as TGTGCCAGCAGCTTAAACAGGAACACTGAAGCTTTCTTT. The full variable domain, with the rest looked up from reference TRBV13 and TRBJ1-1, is AAGVIQSPRHLIKEKRETATLKCYPIPRHDTVYWYQQGPGQDPQFLISFYEKMQSDKGSIPDRFSAQQFSDYHSELNMSSLELGDSALYFCASSLNRNTEAFFGQGTRLTVV.

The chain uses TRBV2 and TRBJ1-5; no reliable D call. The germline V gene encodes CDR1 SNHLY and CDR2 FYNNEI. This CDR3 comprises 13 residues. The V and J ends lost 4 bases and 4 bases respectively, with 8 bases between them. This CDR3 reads CASSVGKNQPQHF. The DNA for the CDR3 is TGTGCCAGCAGTGTCGGTAAAAATCAGCCCCAGCATTTT.

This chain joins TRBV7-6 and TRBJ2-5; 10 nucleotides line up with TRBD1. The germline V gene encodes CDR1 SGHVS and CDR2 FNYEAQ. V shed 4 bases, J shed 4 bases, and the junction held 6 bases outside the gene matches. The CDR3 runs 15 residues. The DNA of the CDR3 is TGTGCCAGCAGCTCCTGGACAGGGGGGGGAGAGACCCAGTACTTC. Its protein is CASSSWTGGGETQYF.

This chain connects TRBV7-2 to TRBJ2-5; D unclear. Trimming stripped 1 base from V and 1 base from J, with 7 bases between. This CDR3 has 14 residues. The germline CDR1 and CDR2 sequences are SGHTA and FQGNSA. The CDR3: CASSLGSGQETQYF. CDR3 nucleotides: TGTGCCAGCAGCTTAGGTTCAGGCCAAGAGACCCAGTACTTC.

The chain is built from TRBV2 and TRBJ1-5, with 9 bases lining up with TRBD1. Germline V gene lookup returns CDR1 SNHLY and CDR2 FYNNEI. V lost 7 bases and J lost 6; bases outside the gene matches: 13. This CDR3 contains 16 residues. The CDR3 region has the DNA TGTGCCAGCACTACAAGACAGGGGGTTGTGACTCAGCCCCAGCATTTT. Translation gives CASTTRQGVVTQPQHF.

The CDR3 spells CASSQEGPREYF. The CDR3 bases are TGTGCCAGCAGTCAAGAGGGCCCCCGGGAGTACTTC. The chain carries TRBV6-6 and TRBJ2-7; perhaps TRBD2 as D (5 bases). Germline CDR1 MNHNY, CDR2 SVGAGI (reference sequence). V was trimmed by 5 bases and J by 11 bases, leaving 16 bases between them. This CDR3 contains 12 residues.

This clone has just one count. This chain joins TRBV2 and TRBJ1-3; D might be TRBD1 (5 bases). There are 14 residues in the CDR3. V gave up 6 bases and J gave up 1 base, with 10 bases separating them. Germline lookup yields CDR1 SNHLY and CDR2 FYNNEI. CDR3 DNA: TGTGCCAGCAGCGAGCGGGGGTCTGGAAACACCATATATTTT. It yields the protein CASSERGSGNTIYF.

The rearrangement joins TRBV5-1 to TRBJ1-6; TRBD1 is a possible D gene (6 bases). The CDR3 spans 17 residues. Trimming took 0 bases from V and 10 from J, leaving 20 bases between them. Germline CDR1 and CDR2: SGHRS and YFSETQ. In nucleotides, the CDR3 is TGCGCCAGCAGCTTGGAGGTGGGGGCAGACCTTAGGTCACCCCTCCACTTT. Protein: CASSLEVGADLRSPLHF.

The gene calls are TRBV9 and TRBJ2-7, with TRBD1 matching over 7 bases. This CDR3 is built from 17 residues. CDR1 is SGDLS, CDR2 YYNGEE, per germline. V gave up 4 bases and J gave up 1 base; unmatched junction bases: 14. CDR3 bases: TGTGCCAGCAGCCCATTCCCGGGACAGTCGAAGTCCTACGAGCAGTACTTC. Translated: CASSPFPGQSKSYEQYF. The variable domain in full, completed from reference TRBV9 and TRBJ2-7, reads DSGVTQTPKHLITATGQRVTLRCSPRSGDLSVYWYQQSLDQGLQFLIQYYNGEERAKGNILERFSAQQFPDLHSELNLSSLELGDSALYFCASSPFPGQSKSYEQYFGPGTRLTVT.

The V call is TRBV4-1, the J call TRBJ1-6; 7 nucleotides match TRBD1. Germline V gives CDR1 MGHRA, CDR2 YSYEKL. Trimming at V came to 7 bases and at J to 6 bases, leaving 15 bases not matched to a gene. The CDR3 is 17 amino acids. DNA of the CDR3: TGCGCCAGCACCACAAGTGGCAGGGGGGACGGTAATTCACCCCTCCACTTT. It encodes CASTTSGRGDGNSPLHF.

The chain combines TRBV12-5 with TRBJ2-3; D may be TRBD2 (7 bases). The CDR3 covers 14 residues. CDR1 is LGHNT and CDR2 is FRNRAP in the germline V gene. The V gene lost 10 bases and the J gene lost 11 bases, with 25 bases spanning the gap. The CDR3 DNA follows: TGTGCTACTTCTGGCGGGGGCGACCCCGGCCGGCAGTATTTT. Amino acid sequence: CATSGGGDPGRQYF.

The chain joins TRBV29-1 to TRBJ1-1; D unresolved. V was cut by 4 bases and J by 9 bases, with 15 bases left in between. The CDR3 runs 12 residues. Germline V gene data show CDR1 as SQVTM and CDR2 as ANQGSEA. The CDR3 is CSVGSGGTQAFF. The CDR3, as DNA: TGCAGCGTTGGATCTGGAGGAACTCAAGCTTTCTTT.